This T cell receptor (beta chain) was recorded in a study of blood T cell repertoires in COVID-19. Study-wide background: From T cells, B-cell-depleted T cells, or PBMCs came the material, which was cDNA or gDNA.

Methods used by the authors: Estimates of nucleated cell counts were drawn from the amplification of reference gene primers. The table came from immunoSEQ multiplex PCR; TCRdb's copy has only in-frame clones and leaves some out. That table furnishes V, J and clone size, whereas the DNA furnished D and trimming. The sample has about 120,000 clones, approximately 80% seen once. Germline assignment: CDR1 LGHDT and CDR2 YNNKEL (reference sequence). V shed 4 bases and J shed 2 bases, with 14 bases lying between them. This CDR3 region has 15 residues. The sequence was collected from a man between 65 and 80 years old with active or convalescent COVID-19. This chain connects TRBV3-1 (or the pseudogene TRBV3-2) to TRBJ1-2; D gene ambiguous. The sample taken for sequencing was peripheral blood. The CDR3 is CASSPLGSSNYGYTF. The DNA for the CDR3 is TGTGCCAGCAGCCCCCTAGGGAGTTCGAACTATGGCTACACCTTC.